This is a list of T cell receptor beta chains from one sample in a study of T cells in Graves' hyperthyroidism and ophthalmopathy. TCRdb itself ran the multiplex PCR reads through MiXCR, one entry per CDR3 protein. Among around 340,000 distinct CDR3 sequences, roughly a sixth were seen once, and the ten largest hold about a third. Sequenced material: blood. The receptor set was obtained from a woman under 40 with Graves' hyperthyroidism that later progressed to Graves' ophthalmopathy. The CDR3 runs from the conserved cysteine through the conserved F or W. Each record gives: V gene, CDR3 protein.

>TRBV10-3
CAISESTSARPYEQYF
>TRBV7-8
CASSLGRLNEQFF
>TRBV9
CASSHGNGYGYTF
>TRBV29-1
CSVIGRDGGYTF
>TRBV5-8
CASTLGPGPRVPYEQYF
>TRBV30
CAWDLLHSDEQFF
>TRBV30
CAWTGSADTQYF
>TRBV30
CAWRPPGQTTDTQYF
>TRBV10-3
CAISEGRTGAGEKLFF
>TRBV5-1
CASSSGWNTEAFF
>TRBV6-1
CASSSGPFTYNSPLHF
>TRBV2
CASSGSQSSYNEQFF
>TRBV7-2
CASSLDMTGVYQPQHF
>TRBV12-3/TRBV12-4
CASRPPGLAGEDEQFF
>TRBV20-1
CSASSSGSTDTQYF
>TRBV6-1
CASSPWASGTETQYF